The 28 T cell receptor beta chains below all came from one sample that was sequenced in a study of chemoradiotherapy in HPV16-positive cancers. The protocol was immunoSEQ multiplex PCR, while the TCRdb copy is restricted to in-frame clones and leaves out a portion. The table records around 68,000 clones, about nine tenths of them present only once. Sample: blood, taken from a patient who underwent chemoradiotherapy. Receptors were obtained from a human donor with HPV-associated anogenital cancer.

The rearrangement joins TRBV5-6 to TRBJ1-1, with a tentative D call TRBD1 (6 bases). The CDR3 is made up of 12 amino acids. Trimming removed 7 bases at V and 4 bases at J, with 11 bases between. CDR1 and CDR2 (germline): SGHDT, YYEEEE. The CDR3 protein is CASFGQTTEAFF. DNA for the CDR3: TGTGCCAGCTTCGGACAGACCACTGAAGCTTTCTTT.

The DNA for the CDR3 is TGTGCCGTCCGGCCGGGGAACTATGGCTACACCTTC. This sequence encodes CAVRPGNYGYTF. V is TRBV28 and J is TRBJ1-2; D unclear. This CDR3 spans 12 amino acids. Germline values: CDR1 MDHEN, CDR2 SYDVKM. The V end lost 11 bases, the J end lost 2 bases, and 12 bases lay between the germline ends.

This rearrangement joins TRBV19 to TRBJ1-1; no clear D gene. This CDR3 is 13 amino acids long. CDR1 and CDR2 from the germline V gene are LNHDA and SQIVND (reference sequence). With 5 bases removed from V and 1 base from J, the gap between germline ends came to 8 bases. CDR3 in amino acids: CASSSGRNTEAFF. The CDR3 DNA is TGTGCCAGTAGTTCCGGGAGGAACACTGAAGCTTTCTTT.

This chain uses TRBV7-2 with TRBJ1-3; 11 bases match TRBD1. V was clipped by 5 bases and J by 6 bases; unmatched bases: 6. The CDR3 runs 15 residues. Germline assignment: CDR1 SGHTA and CDR2 FQGNSA. CDR3 bases: TGTGCCAGCAGCCAGGGACAGGGGGTAGTAAACACCATATATTTT. It is translated as CASSQGQGVVNTIYF.

This rearrangement joins TRBV15 to TRBJ2-1, with 7 bases that match TRBD2. The CDR3 has 15 amino acids. V lost 1 base and J lost 6; bases outside the gene matches: 6. CDR1 and CDR2 (germline): LNHNV, YYDKDF (reference sequence). This CDR3 is CATSRANPGGNEQFF. In DNA form, the CDR3 reads TGTGCCACCAGCAGAGCCAACCCGGGGGGCAATGAGCAGTTCTTC.

This sequence joins TRBV7-9 and TRBJ2-5, with D possibly being TRBD2 (5 bases). Trimming took off 3 bases at V and 5 bases at J, with 7 bases between the two ends. This CDR3 is 12 amino acids long. Germline CDR1 SEHNR, CDR2 FQNEAQ (reference sequence). This CDR3 is CASSFGVETQYF. Here the CDR3 DNA reads TGTGCCAGCAGCTTCGGGGTGGAGACCCAGTACTTC.

This clone appeared a single time. V gene TRBV23-1 combines with J gene TRBJ1-4, with unresolved D. TRBV23-1 is noted as an ORF with a role that remains uncertain. The length of the CDR3 is 17 residues. Trimming took off 4 bases at V and 0 bases at J, with 15 bases between the two ends. CDR3 region: CASSPDDYSPTNEKLFF. Written as DNA, the CDR3 is TGCGCCAGCAGTCCCGATGATTACTCCCCAACTAATGAAAAACTGTTTTTT.

The chain joins TRBV5-5 to TRBJ2-7, with D perhaps matching TRBD2 (5 bases). Between the trimmed V and J ends, which lost 4 bases and 6 bases, there was a span of 11 bases. Germline V gene data show CDR1 as SGHKS and CDR2 as YYEKEE (reference sequence). The CDR3 runs to 12 residues. The CDR3 protein is CASSPTRGEQYF. CDR3 DNA sequence: TGTGCCAGCAGCCCGACTCGGGGCGAGCAGTACTTC.

The rearrangement uses TRBV5-1 and TRBJ1-5, with 8 bases identical to TRBD1. V was pared by 0 bases and J by 1 base, with 0 bases of the junction left unmatched. Germline V lookup: CDR1 SGHRS, CDR2 YFSETQ. This CDR3 has 15 amino acids. The CDR3 protein is CASSLGDRSNQPQHF. For the CDR3, the DNA is TGCGCCAGCAGCTTGGGGGACAGGAGCAATCAGCCCCAGCATTTT.

The V call is TRBV4-2, the J call TRBJ2-3; 13 nucleotides align to TRBD2. V lost 3 bases to trimming and J lost 2 bases; unmatched junction nucleotides: 11. The germline gives CDR1 LGHNA, CDR2 YNFKEQ. The CDR3 is made up of 19 amino acids. The CDR3 here is CASSQELAGGFALTDTQYF. CDR3 sequence (DNA): TGTGCCAGCAGCCAGGAACTAGCGGGAGGGTTCGCCCTCACAGATACGCAGTATTTT.

The V gene is TRBV5-1, the J gene TRBJ1-2, with a weak D call TRBD1 (5 bases). V lost 4 bases to trimming and J lost 5 bases, with 18 bases between them. The V gene's germline CDR1 is SGHRS and CDR2 YFSETQ. The CDR3 runs 15 residues. The CDR3 DNA reads as TGCGCCAGCAGCCTGGACGGGGGGAACCTGTATGGCTACACCTTC. Protein: CASSLDGGNLYGYTF.

The chain carries TRBV4-1 and TRBJ1-2; 7 nucleotides line up with TRBD1. The CDR3 has 15 residues. Per germline, CDR1 MGHRA and CDR2 YSYEKL. J gave up 4 bases and V 4 bases, and 9 bases lay outside the gene matches. The CDR3: CASSPNTGVGYGYTF. The CDR3 DNA is TGCGCCAGCAGCCCTAATACAGGGGTCGGCTATGGCTACACCTTC.

CDR3 residues: CASSLDPMEDTQYF. DNA for the CDR3: TGTGCCAGCAGCCTAGACCCTATGGAGGATACGCAGTATTTT. This chain joins TRBV28 and TRBJ2-3; D remains unclear. In germline, CDR1 is MDHEN, CDR2 SYDVKM. The CDR3 consists of 14 residues. V lost 6 bases and J lost 6, with 16 bases in between.

This clone showed up just a few times. The chain has TRBV7-8 and TRBJ2-7; 10 bases are a match to TRBD1. Germline CDR1 SGHVS, CDR2 FQNEAQ. The CDR3 is 17 amino acids. V gave up 5 bases and J gave up 3 bases; unmatched junction bases: 13. This CDR3 reads CASSRITTGTGVYEQYF. CDR3 nucleotides: TGTGCCAGCAGCCGAATTACCACCGGGACAGGGGTCTACGAGCAGTACTTC.

The rearrangement links TRBV9 to TRBJ2-1, with D tentatively TRBD2 (6 bases). V gave up 0 bases and J gave up 9 bases, with 16 bases separating them. This CDR3 is 15 amino acids long. The germline V gene encodes CDR1 SGDLS and CDR2 YYNGEE. CDR3 amino acids: CASSVATAMGGEQFF. As DNA, the CDR3 is TGTGCCAGCAGCGTAGCTACCGCAATGGGAGGTGAGCAGTTCTTC.

The J gene is TRBJ2-5, the V gene TRBV6-1, with 7 bases that match TRBD1. The junction had 3 bases not matched to a gene; V was cut back by 3 bases and J by 2 bases. CDR3 size: 14 residues. Germline CDR1 is MNHNS and CDR2 is SASEGT. The CDR3: CASSEGRGQETQYF. The DNA of the CDR3 is TGTGCCAGCAGTGAGGGCAGGGGGCAAGAGACCCAGTACTTC.

The V and J genes are TRBV5-1 and TRBJ2-7; D may be TRBD2 (6 bases). Trimming removed 3 bases from V and 4 bases from J, with 17 bases in between. The germline CDR1 and CDR2 sequences are SGHRS and YFSETQ. There are 15 residues in the CDR3. Written as DNA, the CDR3 is TGCGCCAGCAGCTCAGAGACTAGAGTCGGGTACGAGCAGTACTTC. Its translation is CASSSETRVGYEQYF.

The chain joins TRBV10-3 to TRBJ2-7, with TRBD2 as a possible D gene (6 bases). V gave up 2 bases and J gave up 2 bases, with 7 bases separating them. CDR1 and CDR2 (germline): ENHRY, SYGVKD. This CDR3 is 13 amino acids long. The CDR3 DNA follows: TGTGCCATCAGTGAGACTAGCACCTACGAGCAGTACTTC. It specifies CAISETSTYEQYF.

The V call is TRBV4-1, the J call TRBJ2-3; D may be TRBD2 (6 bases). In germline, CDR1 is MGHRA, CDR2 YSYEKL. This CDR3 comprises 16 residues. The V end was cut by 4 bases, the J end by 0 bases, with 14 bases between. DNA for the CDR3: TGCGCCAGCAGCCGTTTTGGCGGGACTAGCACAGATACGCAGTATTTT. This gives the protein CASSRFGGTSTDTQYF.

CDR3 sequence (DNA): TGCGCCAGCAGCCAAGAGGGAGCAGCGGGATACGAAGAGACCCAGTACTTC. Encoded protein: CASSQEGAAGYEETQYF. The chain recombines TRBV4-1 with TRBJ2-5; TRBD2 matches at 7 bases. Losses at the gene ends were 0 bases for V and 3 bases for J; bases not matched to a gene: 10. The CDR3 covers 17 residues. Germline V gives CDR1 MGHRA, CDR2 YSYEKL.

The chain couples TRBV6-5 to TRBJ2-2; D ambiguous. Germline loops: CDR1 MNHEY, CDR2 SVGAGI. Trimming removed 0 bases at V and 3 bases at J, with 8 bases between. The CDR3 sequence is 15 residues long. The CDR3: CASSYSNGDTGELFF. The CDR3, as DNA: TGTGCCAGCAGTTACTCGAACGGTGACACCGGGGAGCTGTTTTTT.

The CDR3 sequence is CSARPYNEQFF. The CDR3 DNA is TGCAGTGCTAGACCCTACAATGAGCAGTTCTTC. J is TRBJ2-1 and V is TRBV20-1; no definite D call. Germline V gene sequence: CDR1 DFQATT, CDR2 SNEGSKA (reference sequence). This CDR3 has 11 amino acids. V was pared by 2 bases and J by 2 bases, with 1 base between.

This chain links TRBV11-3 with TRBJ2-3, with unresolved D. This CDR3 spans 13 amino acids. The ends were cut back, 1 base at V and 0 bases at J, with 2 bases in the middle. Germline V lookup: CDR1 SGHNT, CDR2 YENEEA. The CDR3: CASSLASTDTQYF. As DNA, the CDR3 is TGTGCCAGCAGCTTAGCCAGCACAGATACGCAGTATTTT.

This clone appeared a single time. This rearrangement joins TRBV11-2 to TRBJ2-2, with D possibly being TRBD1 or TRBD2 (7 bases each). Trimming cost V 6 bases and J 5 bases, with 16 bases left between them. This CDR3 spans 15 amino acids. Germline CDR1 reads SGHAT; CDR2 reads FQNNGV. DNA for the CDR3: TGTGCCAGCAGGGGGGGGACAGCGATGACCGGGGAGCTGTTTTTT. It codes for CASRGGTAMTGELFF.

CDR3 DNA: TGTGCCAGCAGTCCGGCCAGGCTAGCCAAAAACATTCAGTACTTC. It is translated as CASSPARLAKNIQYF. The rearrangement uses TRBV6-5 and TRBJ2-4; D gene ambiguous. Germline V gene sequence: CDR1 MNHEY, CDR2 SVGAGI. The ends were cut back, 5 bases at V and 0 bases at J, with 11 bases in the middle. The CDR3 contains 15 residues.

This chain links TRBV11-2 with TRBJ2-5; D may be TRBD2 (6 bases). CDR3 length equals 16 residues. Germline CDR1 reads SGHAT; CDR2 reads FQNNGV. V was pared by 3 bases and J by 2 bases, with 16 bases between. DNA for the CDR3: TGTGCCAGCAGCTTCCGTGGGATAGCGGTACAAGAGACCCAGTACTTC. Its protein product is CASSFRGIAVQETQYF.

The chain recombines TRBV5-4 with TRBJ1-4; TRBD1 might be the D (5 bases). The CDR3 contains 14 residues. Trimming took 4 bases from V and 1 from J, leaving 8 bases between them. Germline V gene sequence: CDR1 SGHNT, CDR2 YYREEE (reference sequence). This CDR3 is CASSQGLTNEKLFF. As DNA, the CDR3 is TGTGCCAGCAGCCAGGGTCTAACTAATGAAAAACTGTTTTTT.

This rearrangement joins TRBV30 to TRBJ1-2, with D possibly matching TRBD1 (5 bases). The CDR3 spans 12 residues. With 4 bases removed from V and 4 bases from J, the gap between germline ends came to 10 bases. Germline CDR1 reads GTSNPN; CDR2 reads SVGIG (reference sequence). The CDR3 DNA is TGTGCCTGGATCGGGGCTACCTATGGCTACACCTTC. Encoded protein: CAWIGATYGYTF.